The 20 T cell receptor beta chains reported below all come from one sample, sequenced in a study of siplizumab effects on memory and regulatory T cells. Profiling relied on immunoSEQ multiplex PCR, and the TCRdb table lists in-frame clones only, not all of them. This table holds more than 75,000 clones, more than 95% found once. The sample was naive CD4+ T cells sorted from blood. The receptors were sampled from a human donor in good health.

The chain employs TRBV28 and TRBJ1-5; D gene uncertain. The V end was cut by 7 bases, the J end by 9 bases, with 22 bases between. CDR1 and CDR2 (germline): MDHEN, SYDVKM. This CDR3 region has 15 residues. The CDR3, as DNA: TGTGCCAGCATCACCAGGTCCGGTGTTATTTGGCCCCAGCATTTT. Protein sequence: CASITRSGVIWPQHF.

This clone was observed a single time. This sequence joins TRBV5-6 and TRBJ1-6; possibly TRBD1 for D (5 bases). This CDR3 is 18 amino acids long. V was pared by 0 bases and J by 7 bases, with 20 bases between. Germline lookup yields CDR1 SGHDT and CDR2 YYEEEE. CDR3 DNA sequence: TGTGCCAGCAGCTTGGCACAGGTATACCCTGCAATAAATTCACCCCTCCACTTT. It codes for CASSLAQVYPAINSPLHF. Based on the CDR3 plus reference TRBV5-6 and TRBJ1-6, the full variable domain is DAGVTQSPTHLIKTRGQQVTLRCSPKSGHDTVSWYQQALGQGPQFIFQYYEEEERQRGNFPDRFSGHQFPNYSSELNVNALLLGDSALYLCASSLAQVYPAINSPLHFGNGTRLTVT.

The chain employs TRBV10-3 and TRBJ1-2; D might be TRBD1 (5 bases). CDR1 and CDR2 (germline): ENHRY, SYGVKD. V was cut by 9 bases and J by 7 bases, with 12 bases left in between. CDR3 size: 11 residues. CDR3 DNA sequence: TGTGCCATTGGCGGGGGTGTTGGCTACACCTTC. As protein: CAIGGGVGYTF.

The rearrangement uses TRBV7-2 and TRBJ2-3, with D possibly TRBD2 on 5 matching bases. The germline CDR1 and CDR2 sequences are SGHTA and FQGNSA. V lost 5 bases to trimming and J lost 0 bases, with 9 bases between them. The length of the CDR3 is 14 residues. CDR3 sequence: CASSLLVSTDTQYF. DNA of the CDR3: TGTGCCAGCAGCCTACTAGTGAGCACAGATACGCAGTATTTT.

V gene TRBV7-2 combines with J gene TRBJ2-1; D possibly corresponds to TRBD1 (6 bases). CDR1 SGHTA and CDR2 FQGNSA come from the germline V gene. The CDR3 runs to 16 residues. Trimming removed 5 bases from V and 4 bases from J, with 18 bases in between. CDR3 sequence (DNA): TGTGCCAGCAGCCCCCGCGTGGGGGCCCAATACAATGAGCAGTTCTTC. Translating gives CASSPRVGAQYNEQFF. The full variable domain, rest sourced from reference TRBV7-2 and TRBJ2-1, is GAGVSQSPSNKVTEKGKDVELRCDPISGHTALYWYRQSLGQGLEFLIYFQGNSAPDKSGLPSDRFSAERTGGSVSTLTIQRTQQEDSAVYLCASSPRVGAQYNEQFFGPGTRLTVL.

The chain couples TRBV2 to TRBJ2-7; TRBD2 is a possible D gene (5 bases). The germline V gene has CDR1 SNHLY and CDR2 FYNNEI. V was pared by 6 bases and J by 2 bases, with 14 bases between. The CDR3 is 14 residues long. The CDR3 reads CASRTRTGPYEQYF. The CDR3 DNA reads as TGTGCCAGCAGGACTCGGACTGGACCCTACGAGCAGTACTTC.

CDR3 in amino acids: CASRGLAGSSYEQYF. DNA of the CDR3: TGTGCCAGCAGAGGACTAGCGGGGTCCTCCTACGAGCAGTACTTC. The chain employs TRBV6-1 and TRBJ2-7; 12 bases line up with TRBD2. Germline lookup yields CDR1 MNHNS and CDR2 SASEGT. The junction had 3 bases not matched to a gene; V was cut back by 6 bases and J by 0 bases. This CDR3 comprises 15 residues.

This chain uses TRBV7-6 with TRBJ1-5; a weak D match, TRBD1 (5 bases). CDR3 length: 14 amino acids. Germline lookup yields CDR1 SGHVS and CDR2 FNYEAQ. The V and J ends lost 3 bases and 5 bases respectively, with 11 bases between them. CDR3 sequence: CASSFSTEDQPQHF. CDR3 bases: TGTGCCAGCAGCTTCTCGACAGAGGATCAGCCCCAGCATTTT. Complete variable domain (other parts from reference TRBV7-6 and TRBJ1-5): GAGVSQSPRYKVTKRGQDVALRCDPISGHVSLYWYRQALGQGPEFLTYFNYEAQQDKSGLPNDRFSAERPEGSISTLTIQRTEQRDSAMYRCASSFSTEDQPQHFGDGTRLSIL.

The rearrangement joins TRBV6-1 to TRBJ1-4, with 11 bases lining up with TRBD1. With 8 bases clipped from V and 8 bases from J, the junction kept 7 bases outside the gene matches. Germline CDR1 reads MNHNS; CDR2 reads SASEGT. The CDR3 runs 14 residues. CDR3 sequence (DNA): TGTGCCAGCGGCGAGGGACAGGGGGGAGAAAAACTGTTTTTT. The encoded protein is CASGEGQGGEKLFF.

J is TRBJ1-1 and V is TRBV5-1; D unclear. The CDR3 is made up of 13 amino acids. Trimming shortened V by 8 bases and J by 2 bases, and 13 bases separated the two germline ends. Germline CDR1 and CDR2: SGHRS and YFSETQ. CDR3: CASSYAGNTEAFF. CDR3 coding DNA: TGCGCCAGTAGTTATGCAGGCAACACTGAAGCTTTCTTT.

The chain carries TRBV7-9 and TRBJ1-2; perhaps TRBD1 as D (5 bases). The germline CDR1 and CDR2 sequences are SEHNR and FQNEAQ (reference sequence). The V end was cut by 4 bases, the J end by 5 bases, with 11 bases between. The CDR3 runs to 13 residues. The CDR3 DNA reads TGTGCCAGCAGCTCGTCCCAGGGATATGGCTACACCTTC. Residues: CASSSSQGYGYTF.

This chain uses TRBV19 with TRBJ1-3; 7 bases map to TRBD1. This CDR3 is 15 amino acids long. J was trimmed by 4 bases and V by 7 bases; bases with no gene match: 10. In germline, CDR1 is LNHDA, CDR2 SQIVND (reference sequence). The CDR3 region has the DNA TGTGCCAGTATGAGAGGGGGCGCGCAAGGAAACACCATATATTTT. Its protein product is CASMRGGAQGNTIYF.

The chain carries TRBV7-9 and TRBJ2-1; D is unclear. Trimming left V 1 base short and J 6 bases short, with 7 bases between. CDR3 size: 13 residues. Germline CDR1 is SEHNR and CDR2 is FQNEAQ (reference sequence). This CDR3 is CASSLGGFNEQFF. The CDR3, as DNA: TGTGCCAGCAGCTTAGGGGGATTCAATGAGCAGTTCTTC. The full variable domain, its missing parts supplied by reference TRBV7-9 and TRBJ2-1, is DTGVSQNPRHKITKRGQNVTFRCDPISEHNRLYWYRQTLGQGPEFLTYFQNEAQLEKSRLLSDRFSAERPKGSFSTLEIQRTEQGDSAMYLCASSLGGFNEQFFGPGTRLTVL.

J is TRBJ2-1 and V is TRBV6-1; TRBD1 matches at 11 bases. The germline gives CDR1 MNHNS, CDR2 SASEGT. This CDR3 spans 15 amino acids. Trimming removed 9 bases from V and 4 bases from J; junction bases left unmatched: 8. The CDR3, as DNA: TGTGCCAGTGGTCTAGGACAGGGGGCATACAATGAGCAGTTCTTC. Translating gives CASGLGQGAYNEQFF.

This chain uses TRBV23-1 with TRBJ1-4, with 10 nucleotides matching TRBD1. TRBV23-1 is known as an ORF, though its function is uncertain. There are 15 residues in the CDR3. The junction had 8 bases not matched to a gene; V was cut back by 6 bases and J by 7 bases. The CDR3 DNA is TGCGCCAGCAGAGATCCCGGGACAGGGGTTGAAAAACTGTTTTTT. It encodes CASRDPGTGVEKLFF.

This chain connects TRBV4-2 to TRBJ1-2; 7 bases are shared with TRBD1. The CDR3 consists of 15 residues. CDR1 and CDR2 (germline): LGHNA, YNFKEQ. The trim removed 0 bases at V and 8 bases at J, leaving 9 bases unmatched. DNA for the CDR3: TGTGCCAGCAGCCAAGAAGGGGGCTCGGGGCACGGCTACACCTTC. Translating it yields CASSQEGGSGHGYTF.

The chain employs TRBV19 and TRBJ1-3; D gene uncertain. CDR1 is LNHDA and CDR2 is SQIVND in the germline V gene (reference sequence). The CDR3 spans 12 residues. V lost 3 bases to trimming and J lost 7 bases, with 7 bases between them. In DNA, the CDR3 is TGTGCCAGTAGTATCGCCGGGAACACCATATATTTT. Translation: CASSIAGNTIYF.

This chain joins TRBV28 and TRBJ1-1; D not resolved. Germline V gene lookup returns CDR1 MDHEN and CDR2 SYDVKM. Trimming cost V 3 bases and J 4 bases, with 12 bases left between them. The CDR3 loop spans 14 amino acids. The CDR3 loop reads CASSLGVSGTEAFF. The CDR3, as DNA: TGTGCCAGCAGTTTGGGTGTTTCGGGCACTGAAGCTTTCTTT.

The CDR3 is CASSASPGLAGSQETQYF. DNA for the CDR3: TGTGCCAGCAGTGCTTCACCGGGACTAGCGGGGTCTCAAGAGACCCAGTACTTC. V is TRBV27 and J is TRBJ2-5, with 13 bases that match TRBD2. The CDR3 runs 18 residues. Germline V gives CDR1 MNHEY, CDR2 SMNVEV (reference sequence). With 5 bases clipped from V and 2 bases from J, the junction kept 11 bases outside the gene matches.

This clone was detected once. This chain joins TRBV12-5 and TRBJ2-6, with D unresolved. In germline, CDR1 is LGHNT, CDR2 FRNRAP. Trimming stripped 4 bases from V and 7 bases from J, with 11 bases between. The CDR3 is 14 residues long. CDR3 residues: CASGSAPVANVLTF. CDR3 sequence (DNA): TGTGCTAGTGGTTCGGCCCCGGTCGCCAACGTCCTGACTTTC.